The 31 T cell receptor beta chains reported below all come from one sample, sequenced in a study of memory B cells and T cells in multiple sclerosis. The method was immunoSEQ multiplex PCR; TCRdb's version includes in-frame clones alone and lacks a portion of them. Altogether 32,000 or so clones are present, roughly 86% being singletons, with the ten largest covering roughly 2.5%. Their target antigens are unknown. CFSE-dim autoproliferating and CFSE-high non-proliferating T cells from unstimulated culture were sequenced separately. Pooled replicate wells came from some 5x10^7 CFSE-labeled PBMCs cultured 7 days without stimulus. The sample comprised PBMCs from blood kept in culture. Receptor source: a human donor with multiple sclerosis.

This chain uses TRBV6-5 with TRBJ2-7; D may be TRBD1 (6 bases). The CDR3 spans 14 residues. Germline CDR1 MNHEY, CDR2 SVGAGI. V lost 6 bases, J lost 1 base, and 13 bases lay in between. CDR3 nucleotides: TGTGCCAGCAGGTGGAACAGGGCATCCTACGAGCAGTACTTC. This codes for CASRWNRASYEQYF.

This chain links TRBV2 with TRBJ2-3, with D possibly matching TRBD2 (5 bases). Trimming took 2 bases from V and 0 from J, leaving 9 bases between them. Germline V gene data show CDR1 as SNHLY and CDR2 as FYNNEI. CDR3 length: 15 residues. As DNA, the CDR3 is TGTGCCAGCAGTGAATGGGAGTCCAGCACAGATACGCAGTATTTT. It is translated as CASSEWESSTDTQYF.

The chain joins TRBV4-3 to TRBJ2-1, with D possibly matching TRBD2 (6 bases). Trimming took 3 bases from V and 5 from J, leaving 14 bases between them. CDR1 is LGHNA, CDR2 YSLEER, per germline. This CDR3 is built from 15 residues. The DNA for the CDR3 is TGCGCCAGCAGCCAGGTGGGAGGCTTACACAATGAGCAGTTCTTC. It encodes CASSQVGGLHNEQFF.

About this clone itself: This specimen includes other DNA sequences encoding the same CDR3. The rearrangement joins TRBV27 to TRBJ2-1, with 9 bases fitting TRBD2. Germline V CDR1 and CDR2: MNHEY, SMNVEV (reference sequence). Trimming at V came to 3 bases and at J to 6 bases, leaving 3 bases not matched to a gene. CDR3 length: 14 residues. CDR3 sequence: CASSLGLAGNEQFF. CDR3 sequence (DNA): TGTGCCAGCAGTTTGGGACTAGCAGGCAATGAGCAGTTCTTC.

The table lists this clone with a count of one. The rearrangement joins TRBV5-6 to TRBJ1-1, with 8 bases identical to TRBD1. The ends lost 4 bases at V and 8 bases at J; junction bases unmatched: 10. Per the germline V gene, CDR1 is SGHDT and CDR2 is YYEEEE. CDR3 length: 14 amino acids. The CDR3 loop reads CASSQTGTGVEAFF. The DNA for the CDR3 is TGTGCCAGCAGCCAAACCGGGACAGGCGTCGAAGCTTTCTTT.

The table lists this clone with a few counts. CDR3 loop: CASRTWGRESTEAFF. CDR3 DNA sequence: TGTGCCAGCAGAACCTGGGGGCGGGAGAGCACTGAAGCTTTCTTT. The V call is TRBV27, the J call TRBJ1-1, with D perhaps matching TRBD1 (6 bases). CDR3 size: 15 residues. Trimming cost V 6 bases and J 4 bases, with 18 bases left between them. Per germline, CDR1 MNHEY and CDR2 SMNVEV (reference sequence).

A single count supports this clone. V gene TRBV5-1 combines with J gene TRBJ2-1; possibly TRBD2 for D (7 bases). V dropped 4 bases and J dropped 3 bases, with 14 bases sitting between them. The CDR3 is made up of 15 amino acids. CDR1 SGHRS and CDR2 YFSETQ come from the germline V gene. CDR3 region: CASSQGGGRYNEQFF. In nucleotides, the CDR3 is TGCGCCAGCAGCCAAGGGGGGGGGCGCTACAATGAGCAGTTCTTC.

The DNA for the CDR3 is TGTGCCACCAGCAGAGATGGAACATACGAGCAGTACTTC. This translates into CATSRDGTYEQYF. The chain links TRBV15 to TRBJ2-7; no clear D gene. Per the germline V gene, CDR1 is LNHNV and CDR2 is YYDKDF (reference sequence). The CDR3 is made up of 13 amino acids. Trimming shortened V by 0 bases and J by 4 bases, and 7 bases separated the two germline ends.

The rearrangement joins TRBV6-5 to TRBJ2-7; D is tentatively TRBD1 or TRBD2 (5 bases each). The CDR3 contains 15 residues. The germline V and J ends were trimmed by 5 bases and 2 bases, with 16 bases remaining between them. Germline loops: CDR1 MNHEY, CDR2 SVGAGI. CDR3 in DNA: TGTGCCAGCAGTATATACCGGGACGGGACCTACGAGCAGTACTTC. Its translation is CASSIYRDGTYEQYF.

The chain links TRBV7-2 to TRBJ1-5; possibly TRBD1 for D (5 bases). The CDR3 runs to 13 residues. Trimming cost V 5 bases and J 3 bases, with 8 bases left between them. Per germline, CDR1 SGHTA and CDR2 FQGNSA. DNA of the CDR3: TGTGCCAGCAGCCCCAGGGCCAATCAGCCCCAGCATTTT. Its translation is CASSPRANQPQHF.

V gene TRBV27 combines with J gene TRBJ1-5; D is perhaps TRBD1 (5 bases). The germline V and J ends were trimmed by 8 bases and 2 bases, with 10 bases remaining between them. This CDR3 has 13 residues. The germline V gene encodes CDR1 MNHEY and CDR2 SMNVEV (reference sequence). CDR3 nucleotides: TGTGCCAGCGGTAGGGGTGGCAATCAGCCCCAGCATTTT. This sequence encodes CASGRGGNQPQHF.

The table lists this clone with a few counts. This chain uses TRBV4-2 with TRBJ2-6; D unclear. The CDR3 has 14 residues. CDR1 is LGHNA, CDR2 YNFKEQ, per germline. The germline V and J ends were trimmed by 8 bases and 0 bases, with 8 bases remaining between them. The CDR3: CASRTLSGANVLTF. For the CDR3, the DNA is TGTGCCAGCCGTACACTCTCTGGGGCCAACGTCCTGACTTTC.

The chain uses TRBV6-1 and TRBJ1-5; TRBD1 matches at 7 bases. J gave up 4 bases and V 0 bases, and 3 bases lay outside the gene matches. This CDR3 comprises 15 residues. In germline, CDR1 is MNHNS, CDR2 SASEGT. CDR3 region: CASSEARQGNQPQHF. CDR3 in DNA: TGTGCCAGCAGTGAAGCGAGACAGGGAAATCAGCCCCAGCATTTT.

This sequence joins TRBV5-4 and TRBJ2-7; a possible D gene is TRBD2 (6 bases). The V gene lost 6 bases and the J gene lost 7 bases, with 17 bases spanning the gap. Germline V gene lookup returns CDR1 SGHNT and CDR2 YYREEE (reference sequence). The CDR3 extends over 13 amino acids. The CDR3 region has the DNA TGTGCCAGCACCCCCGGGAGAGGAGGGGAGCAGTACTTC. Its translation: CASTPGRGGEQYF.

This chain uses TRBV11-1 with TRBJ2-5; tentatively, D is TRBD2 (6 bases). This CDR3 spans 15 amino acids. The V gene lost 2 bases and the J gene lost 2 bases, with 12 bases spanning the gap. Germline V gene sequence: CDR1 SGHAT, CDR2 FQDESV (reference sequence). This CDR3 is CASSLWGGDQETQYF. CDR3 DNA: TGTGCCAGCAGCTTATGGGGCGGGGATCAAGAGACCCAGTACTTC.

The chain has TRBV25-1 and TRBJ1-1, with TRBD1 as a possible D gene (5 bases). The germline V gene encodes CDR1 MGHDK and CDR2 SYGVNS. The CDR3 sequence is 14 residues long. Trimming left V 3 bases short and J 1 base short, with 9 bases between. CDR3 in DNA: TGTGCCAGCAGTGATCGACAGAGGAACACTGAAGCTTTCTTT. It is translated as CASSDRQRNTEAFF.

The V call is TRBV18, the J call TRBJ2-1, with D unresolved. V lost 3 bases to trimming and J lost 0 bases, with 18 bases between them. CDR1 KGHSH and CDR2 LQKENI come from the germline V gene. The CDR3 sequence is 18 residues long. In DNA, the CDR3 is TGTGCCAGCTCACCCCCGATTCACGGCACGAGCTCCTACAATGAGCAGTTCTTC. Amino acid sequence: CASSPPIHGTSSYNEQFF.

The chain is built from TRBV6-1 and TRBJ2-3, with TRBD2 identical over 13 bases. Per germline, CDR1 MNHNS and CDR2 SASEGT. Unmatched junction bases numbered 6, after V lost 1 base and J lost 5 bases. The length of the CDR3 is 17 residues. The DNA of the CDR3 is TGTGCCAGCAGTGAAGAACTAGCGGGGGGGCTTAGAGATACGCAGTATTTT. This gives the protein CASSEELAGGLRDTQYF.

This CDR3 is CASSYHRGEDEQYF. CDR3 nucleotide sequence: TGTGCCAGTAGTTACCACAGGGGTGAGGACGAGCAGTACTTC. The chain combines TRBV19 with TRBJ2-7; 7 bases match TRBD1. Germline V lookup: CDR1 LNHDA, CDR2 SQIVND (reference sequence). The CDR3 sequence is 14 residues long. V gave up 5 bases and J gave up 5 bases; unmatched junction bases: 9.

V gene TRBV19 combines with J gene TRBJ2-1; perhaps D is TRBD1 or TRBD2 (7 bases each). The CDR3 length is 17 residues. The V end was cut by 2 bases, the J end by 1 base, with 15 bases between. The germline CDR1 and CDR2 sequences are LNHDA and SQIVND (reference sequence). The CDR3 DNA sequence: TGTGCCAGTAGTATAATCCCCAGGGGGGGTTCCTACAATGAGCAGTTCTTC. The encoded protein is CASSIIPRGGSYNEQFF.

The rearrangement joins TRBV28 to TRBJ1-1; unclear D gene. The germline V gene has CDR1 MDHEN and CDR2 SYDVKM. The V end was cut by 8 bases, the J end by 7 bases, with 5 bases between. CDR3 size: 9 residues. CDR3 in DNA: TGTGCCAGCGGCTATGAAGCTTTCTTT. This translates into CASGYEAFF.

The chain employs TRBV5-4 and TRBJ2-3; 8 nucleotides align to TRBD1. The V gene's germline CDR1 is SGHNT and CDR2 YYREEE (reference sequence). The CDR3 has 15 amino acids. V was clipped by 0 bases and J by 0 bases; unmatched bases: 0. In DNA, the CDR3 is TGTGCCAGCAGCTTGGACAGGGGGAGCACAGATACGCAGTATTTT. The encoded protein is CASSLDRGSTDTQYF.

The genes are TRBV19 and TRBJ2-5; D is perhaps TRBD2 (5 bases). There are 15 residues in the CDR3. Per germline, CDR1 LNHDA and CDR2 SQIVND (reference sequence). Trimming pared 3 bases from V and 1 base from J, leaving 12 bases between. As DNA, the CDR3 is TGTGCCAGTAGTATGGCGGTAGCGAGCCAAGAGACCCAGTACTTC. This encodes CASSMAVASQETQYF.

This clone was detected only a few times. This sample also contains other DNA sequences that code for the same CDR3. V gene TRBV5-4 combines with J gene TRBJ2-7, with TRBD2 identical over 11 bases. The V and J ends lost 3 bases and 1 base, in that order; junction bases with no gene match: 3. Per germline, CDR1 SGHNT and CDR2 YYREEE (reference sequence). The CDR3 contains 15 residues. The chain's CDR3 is CASSYLAGGSYEQYF. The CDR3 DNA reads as TGTGCCAGCAGCTACCTAGCGGGAGGTTCCTACGAGCAGTACTTC.

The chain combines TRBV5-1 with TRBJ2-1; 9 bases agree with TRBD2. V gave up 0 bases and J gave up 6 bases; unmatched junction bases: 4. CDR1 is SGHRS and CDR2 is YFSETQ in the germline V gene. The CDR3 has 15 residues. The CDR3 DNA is TGCGCCAGCAGCTTGGGTAGGACTAGCGCCAATGAGCAGTTCTTC. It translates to CASSLGRTSANEQFF.

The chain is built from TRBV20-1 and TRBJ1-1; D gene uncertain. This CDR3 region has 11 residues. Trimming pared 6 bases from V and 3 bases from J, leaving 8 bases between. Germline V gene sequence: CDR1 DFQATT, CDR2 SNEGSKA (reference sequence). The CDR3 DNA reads TGCAGTGCGGAGGACGACACTGAAGCTTTCTTT. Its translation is CSAEDDTEAFF.

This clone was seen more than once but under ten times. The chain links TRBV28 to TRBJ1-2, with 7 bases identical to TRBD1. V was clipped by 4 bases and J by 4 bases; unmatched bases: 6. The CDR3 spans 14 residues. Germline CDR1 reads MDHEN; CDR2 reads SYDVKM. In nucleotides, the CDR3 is TGTGCCAGCAGTTCCGGGACAGTTATCTATGGCTACACCTTC. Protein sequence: CASSSGTVIYGYTF.

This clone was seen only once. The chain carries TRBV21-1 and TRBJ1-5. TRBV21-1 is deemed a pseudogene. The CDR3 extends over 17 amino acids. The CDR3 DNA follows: TGTGCCAGCAGGTTGTTTGTAGCTACATTGGCACATCAGCCCCGGCATTTT. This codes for CASRLFVATLAHQPRHF.

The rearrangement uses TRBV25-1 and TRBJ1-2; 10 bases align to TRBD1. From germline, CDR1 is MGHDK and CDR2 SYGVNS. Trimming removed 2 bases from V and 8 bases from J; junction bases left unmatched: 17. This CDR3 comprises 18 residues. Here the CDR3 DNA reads TGTGCCAGCAGTGAAAGGTCGTCCGGGACAGGGGCTCGTCGGGGCTACACCTTC. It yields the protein CASSERSSGTGARRGYTF.

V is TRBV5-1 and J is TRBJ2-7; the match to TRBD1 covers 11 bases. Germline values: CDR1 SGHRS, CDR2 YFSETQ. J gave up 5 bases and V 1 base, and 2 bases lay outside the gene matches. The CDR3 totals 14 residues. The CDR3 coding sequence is TGCGCCAGCAGCTTGCAGGGACAGGGGGACGAGCAGTACTTC. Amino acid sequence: CASSLQGQGDEQYF. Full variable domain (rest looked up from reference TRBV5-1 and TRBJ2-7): KAGVTQTPRYLIKTRGQQVTLSCSPISGHRSVSWYQQTPGQGLQFLFEYFSETQRNKGNFPGRFSGRQFSNSRSEMNVSTLELGDSALYLCASSLQGQGDEQYFGPGTRLTVT.

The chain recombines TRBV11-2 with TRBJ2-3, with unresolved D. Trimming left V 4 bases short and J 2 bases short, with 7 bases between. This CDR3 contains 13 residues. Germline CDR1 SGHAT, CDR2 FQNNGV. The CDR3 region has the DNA TGTGCCAGCAGCTCCAGATACACAGATACGCAGTATTTT. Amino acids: CASSSRYTDTQYF.